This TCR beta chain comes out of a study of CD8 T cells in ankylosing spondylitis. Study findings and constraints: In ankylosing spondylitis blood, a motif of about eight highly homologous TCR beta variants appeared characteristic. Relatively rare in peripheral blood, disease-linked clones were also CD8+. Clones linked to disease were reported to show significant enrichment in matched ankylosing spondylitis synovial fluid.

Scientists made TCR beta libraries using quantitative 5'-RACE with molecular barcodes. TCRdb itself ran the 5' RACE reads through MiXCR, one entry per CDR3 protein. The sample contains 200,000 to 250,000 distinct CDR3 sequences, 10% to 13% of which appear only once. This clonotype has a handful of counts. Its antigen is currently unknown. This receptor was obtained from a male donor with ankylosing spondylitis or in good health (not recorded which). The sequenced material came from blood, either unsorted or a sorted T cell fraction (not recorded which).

The CDR3: CASSSSGRGEQFF. CDR3 in DNA: TGTGCCAGCAGTTCCTCGGGCAGGGGTGAGCAGTTCTTC. J is TRBJ2-1 and V is TRBV7-6; D possibly corresponds to TRBD1 (6 bases). Trimming removed 6 bases at V and 9 bases at J, with 15 bases between. The CDR3 is 13 amino acids. Per the germline V gene, CDR1 is SGHVS and CDR2 is FNYEAQ. Full variable domain (missing parts from reference TRBV7-6 and TRBJ2-1): GAGVSQSPRYKVTKRGQDVALRCDPISGHVSLYWYRQALGQGPEFLTYFNYEAQQDKSGLPNDRFSAERPEGSISTLTIQRTEQRDSAMYRCASSSSGRGEQFFGPGTRLTVL.